This entry lists 30 T cell receptor beta chains sequenced from one sample in a study of regulatory T cells in long-lasting Graves disease. The time point: newly diagnosed GD, antithyroid drugs for less than 3 months. The TCR library used RNA extracted from PBMCs. Library construction for TCR beta used iRepertoire HTBI primers and Arm-PCR of CDR3 regions. TCRdb called the multiplex PCR reads again in MiXCR, with one record for every CDR3 protein. The sample yields 550,000 to 650,000 distinct CDR3 sequences, about 16% seen once. This sample also belongs to another study, concerning T cells in Graves' hyperthyroidism and ophthalmopathy.

Sequencing was performed on peripheral blood mononuclear cells (PBMCs), taken at new diagnosis, from a patient treated with antithyroid drugs. These receptors all stem from a man aged 18 to 29 with Graves disease.

The genes are TRBV7-4 and TRBJ2-2; perhaps TRBD1 as D (5 bases). Trimming took off 2 bases at V and 2 bases at J, with 15 bases between the two ends. The CDR3 spans 17 residues. CDR1 SGHVT and CDR2 SQSDAQ come from the germline V gene. This CDR3 is CASSLPGRQINTGELFF. CDR3 in DNA: TGTGCCAGCAGCTTACCAGGACGACAGATAAACACCGGGGAGCTGTTTTTT.

The chain employs TRBV27 and TRBJ1-4; 7 bases agree with TRBD1. This CDR3 is built from 14 residues. Germline V gene sequence: CDR1 MNHEY, CDR2 SMNVEV (reference sequence). Unmatched junction bases numbered 7, after V lost 5 bases and J lost 7 bases. The CDR3 DNA is TGTGCCAGCAGTCCAGGGGGGGCCGGTGAAAAACTGTTTTTT. Protein: CASSPGGAGEKLFF. The full variable domain, in which reference TRBV27 and TRBJ1-4 provide the parts outside the CDR3, is EAQVTQNPRYLITVTGKKLTVTCSQNMNHEYMSWYRQDPGLGLRQIYYSMNVEVTDKGDVPEGYKVSRKEKRNFPLILESPSPNQTSLYFCASSPGGAGEKLFFGSGTQLSVL.

This clonotype was observed at least ten times. The chain employs TRBV3-1 and TRBJ2-7; 8 bases match TRBD2. The CDR3 is 14 residues long. Germline values: CDR1 LGHDT, CDR2 YNNKEL (reference sequence). V shed 5 bases and J 3 bases; nucleotides not matched to a gene: 6. The CDR3 region has the DNA TGTGCCAGCAGCTCAGAGCGGGGGAGCTACGAGCAGTACTTC. Amino acid sequence: CASSSERGSYEQYF.

The V and J genes are TRBV6-2 or TRBV6-3 and TRBJ1-5; D not resolved. The V gene lost 8 bases and the J gene lost 0 bases, with 8 bases spanning the gap. Germline V lookup: CDR1 MNHEY, CDR2 SVGEGT. The CDR3 is 13 residues long. The CDR3 nucleotides are TGTGCCAGCCTGGGTTATAGCAATCAGCCCCAGCATTTT. Protein: CASLGYSNQPQHF.

There are a few counts of this clonotype. V and J are TRBV20-1 and TRBJ2-7, with D possibly matching TRBD1 (6 bases). The germline V gene encodes CDR1 DFQATT and CDR2 SNEGSKA (reference sequence). This CDR3 is built from 13 residues. V was pared by 2 bases and J by 5 bases, with 13 bases between. The CDR3 protein is CSARIPTGHEQYF. The CDR3 coding sequence is TGCAGTGCTAGAATTCCAACAGGGCACGAGCAGTACTTC.

The chain couples TRBV5-1 to TRBJ1-3, with TRBD1 matching over 11 bases. CDR1 is SGHRS, CDR2 YFSETQ, per germline. CDR3 length: 15 residues. V was pared by 4 bases and J by 4 bases, with 4 bases of the junction left unmatched. The CDR3 DNA is TGCGCCAGCAGCGGACAGGGGGCCGAAGGAAACACCATATATTTT. It yields the protein CASSGQGAEGNTIYF. The whole variable domain, filled in from reference TRBV5-1 and TRBJ1-3, reads KAGVTQTPRYLIKTRGQQVTLSCSPISGHRSVSWYQQTPGQGLQFLFEYFSETQRNKGNFPGRFSGRQFSNSRSEMNVSTLELGDSALYLCASSGQGAEGNTIYFGEGSWLTVV.

V is TRBV12-3 or TRBV12-4 and J is TRBJ2-4, with TRBD2 as a possible D gene (5 bases). Trimming pared 6 bases from V and 1 base from J, leaving 13 bases between. This CDR3 is built from 15 residues. The CDR3 nucleotides read TGTGCCAGCAGCTTGACTAATGGCGCCAAAAACATTCAGTACTTC. This gives the protein CASSLTNGAKNIQYF.

This clonotype has only a few counts. The chain is built from TRBV6-5 and TRBJ2-1; the D call may be TRBD1 or TRBD2 (7 bases each). Trimming took off 6 bases at V and 8 bases at J, with 23 bases between the two ends. CDR3 length equals 16 residues. Germline CDR1 is MNHEY and CDR2 is SVGAGI. DNA for the CDR3: TGTGCCAGCAGCTACCCAGCGGGGAGGGGGCTGGATGAGCAGTTCTTC. It yields the protein CASSYPAGRGLDEQFF.

This clonotype was recorded many times. The rearrangement uses TRBV3-1 and TRBJ2-5, with 10 nucleotides matching TRBD2. The CDR3 is 17 residues long. J was trimmed by 1 base and V by 4 bases; bases with no gene match: 9. Germline CDR1 is LGHDT and CDR2 is YNNKEL (reference sequence). CDR3 DNA: TGTGCCAGCAGCCCGCGCCTAGCGGGAGACCTCCAAGAGACCCAGTACTTC. It encodes CASSPRLAGDLQETQYF.

This clonotype came up many times. CDR3 in amino acids: CATDARDQETQYF. In nucleotides, the CDR3 is TGTGCCACCGATGCGAGAGATCAAGAGACCCAGTACTTC. The chain links TRBV15 to TRBJ2-5; D gene ambiguous. Germline CDR1 and CDR2: LNHNV and YYDKDF (reference sequence). This CDR3 region has 13 residues. V was shortened by 8 bases and J by 2 bases, with 12 bases between the two germline ends.

DNA of the CDR3: TGCAGTGCTAGTACTTTGGGACTAGCGAACCGTCAGGTGGAGCGAGAGCAGTACTTC. Its protein is CSASTLGLANRQVEREQYF. V gene TRBV20-1 combines with J gene TRBJ2-7; TRBD2 matches 10 bases. V was clipped by 3 bases and J by 7 bases; unmatched bases: 24. CDR1 and CDR2 from the germline V gene are DFQATT and SNEGSKA (reference sequence). The CDR3 is 19 amino acids.

In its sample, this clonotype was seen many times. V gene TRBV20-1 combines with J gene TRBJ1-2; the match to TRBD1 covers 7 bases. The junction had 18 bases not matched to a gene; V was cut back by 4 bases and J by 4 bases. The CDR3 contains 17 residues. Germline CDR1 is DFQATT and CDR2 is SNEGSKA (reference sequence). CDR3 sequence: CSATSPGTALMGYGYTF. The CDR3 DNA is TGCAGTGCTACATCTCCCGGGACAGCGTTGATGGGCTATGGCTACACCTTC.

This clonotype was detected many times. The gene calls are TRBV28 and TRBJ2-1; a possible D gene is TRBD2 (5 bases). V lost 10 bases, J lost 8 bases, and 21 bases lay in between. This CDR3 has 14 amino acids. Per the germline V gene, CDR1 is MDHEN and CDR2 is SYDVKM. DNA of the CDR3: TGTGCCACCCCATTCCGGGGAACCTTTTATGAGCAGTTCTTC. It codes for CATPFRGTFYEQFF.

The chain has TRBV9 and TRBJ2-1; TRBD2 aligns across 12 bases. The CDR3 loop spans 18 amino acids. Losses at the gene ends were 3 bases for V and 4 bases for J; bases not matched to a gene: 11. The germline gives CDR1 SGDLS, CDR2 YYNGEE. CDR3 sequence: CASSEKGLAGKTYNEQFF. In DNA form, the CDR3 reads TGTGCCAGCAGCGAGAAAGGACTAGCGGGGAAAACTTACAATGAGCAGTTCTTC.

In this sample, this clonotype turned up a few times. This CDR3 reads CAWKRGTGANVLTF. Written as DNA, the CDR3 is TGTGCCTGGAAGCGCGGGACTGGGGCCAACGTCCTGACTTTC. The chain recombines TRBV30 with TRBJ2-6; possibly TRBD2 for D (6 bases). CDR1 is GTSNPN, CDR2 SVGIG, per germline (reference sequence). V lost 4 bases to trimming and J lost 2 bases, with 9 bases between them. The CDR3 covers 14 residues.

This clonotype was detected many times. The DNA of the CDR3 is TGCGCCAGCAGCTTGGCCGTTAGCGGGGCCTACTACAATGAGCAGTTCTTC. This gives the protein CASSLAVSGAYYNEQFF. The V gene is TRBV5-1, the J gene TRBJ2-1; 8 bases align to TRBD2. The CDR3 length is 17 residues. V dropped 0 bases and J dropped 3; count of bases not matched to a gene: 8. Germline loops: CDR1 SGHRS, CDR2 YFSETQ.

This clonotype was observed at least ten times. The chain's CDR3 is CSVVRAISYEQYF. The CDR3 coding sequence is TGCAGCGTTGTGCGGGCTATCTCCTACGAGCAGTACTTC. V usage is TRBV29-1 and J usage is TRBJ2-7; D is perhaps TRBD2 (5 bases). CDR3 length equals 13 residues. Germline V gene sequence: CDR1 SQVTM, CDR2 ANQGSEA. V was shortened by 4 bases and J by 0 bases, with 10 bases between the two germline ends.

The V and J genes are TRBV20-1 and TRBJ2-7; unclear D gene. The CDR3 is made up of 11 amino acids. The germline CDR1 and CDR2 sequences are DFQATT and SNEGSKA (reference sequence). The germline V and J ends were trimmed by 6 bases and 6 bases, with 12 bases remaining between them. The CDR3 nucleotides read TGCAGTGCCATCGAGTCTCTCGAGCAGTACTTC. It translates to CSAIESLEQYF.

This chain connects TRBV30 to TRBJ2-2, with a tentative D call TRBD2 (6 bases). CDR1 is GTSNPN and CDR2 is SVGIG in the germline V gene (reference sequence). V lost 2 bases to trimming and J lost 4 bases, with 17 bases between them. The CDR3 spans 16 residues. Here the CDR3 reads CAWSLEGNWITGELFF. CDR3 nucleotide sequence: TGTGCCTGGAGTCTGGAGGGGAATTGGATCACCGGGGAGCTGTTTTTT.

A remark on this clonotype: With a far larger clone one base away, a read error is the likely cause. J is TRBJ2-5 and V is TRBV10-1; 8 bases are shared with TRBD2. Germline-derived CDR1 and CDR2 are WNHNN and SYGVQD (reference sequence). Trimming cost V 3 bases and J 11 bases; bases outside gene matches: 11. This CDR3 spans 14 amino acids. Here the CDR3 reads CASSELAAPNEQYF. In DNA form, the CDR3 reads TGCGCCAGCAGTGAACTAGCGGCACCCAATGAGCAGTACTTC.

Details on this clonotype: A read error may explain this, as a much larger clone is one base away. Lacking the conserved final phenylalanine or tryptophan, this CDR3 likely reflects a read error. V is TRBV6-2 or TRBV6-3 and J is TRBJ1-4; 8 bases align to TRBD1. Germline values: CDR1 MNHEY, CDR2 SVGEGT. This CDR3 has 16 residues. V dropped 5 bases and J dropped 3; count of bases not matched to a gene: 8. The CDR3 region has the DNA TGTGCCAGCAGTCGCTGGACAGGGAAAGCTAATGAAAAACTGTTTTCT. Protein product: CASSRWTGKANEKLFS.

V gene TRBV2 combines with J gene TRBJ1-6, with D unclear. CDR3 length equals 16 residues. Germline CDR1 reads SNHLY; CDR2 reads FYNNEI. Trimming took off 5 bases at V and 4 bases at J, with 15 bases between the two ends. CDR3 protein: CASSLSRAPYNSPLHF. The CDR3, as DNA: TGTGCCAGCAGTCTTTCGAGGGCCCCTTATAATTCACCCCTCCACTTT.

The rearrangement joins TRBV3-1 to TRBJ1-1; unclear D gene. V shed 4 bases and J shed 1 base, with 7 bases lying between them. There are 13 residues in the CDR3. The V gene's germline CDR1 is LGHDT and CDR2 YNNKEL (reference sequence). The CDR3 loop is CASSPFKNTEAFF. The CDR3 DNA is TGTGCCAGCAGCCCATTCAAGAACACTGAAGCTTTCTTT.

The chain uses TRBV19 and TRBJ1-5; tentatively, D is TRBD1 (5 bases). V lost 6 bases to trimming and J lost 0 bases, with 12 bases between them. CDR1 is LNHDA, CDR2 SQIVND, per germline (reference sequence). This CDR3 region has 15 residues. The CDR3 sequence: CASSRAGDSNQPQHF. The CDR3, as DNA: TGTGCCAGTAGCCGAGCGGGGGATAGCAATCAGCCCCAGCATTTT.

This clonotype showed up many times. The V call is TRBV24-1, the J call TRBJ2-1, with 10 bases identical to TRBD1. This CDR3 region has 18 residues. Per the germline V gene, CDR1 is KGHDR and CDR2 is SFDVKD. Germline trimming cut 5 bases from V and 8 bases from J; bases unmatched to any gene: 17. DNA for the CDR3: TGTGCCACCAGTGCTCCCCCTGCCCGGGACAGGGGAGTCCATGAGCAGTTCTTC. It specifies CATSAPPARDRGVHEQFF.

This clonotype was seen a few times. The chain uses TRBV20-1 and TRBJ2-5; 8 positions match TRBD2. Looked up from germline, CDR1 is DFQATT and CDR2 is SNEGSKA (reference sequence). The CDR3 has 15 amino acids. With 4 bases clipped from V and 4 bases from J, the junction kept 11 bases outside the gene matches. DNA of the CDR3: TGCAGTGCTATCGTAGCGGGAAAGGGCCTAGAGACCCAGTACTTC. Translation: CSAIVAGKGLETQYF.

The V call is TRBV30, the J call TRBJ2-1, with D perhaps matching TRBD1 or TRBD2 (6 bases each). This CDR3 has 14 residues. Trimming stripped 7 bases from V and 5 bases from J, with 18 bases between. Looked up from germline, CDR1 is GTSNPN and CDR2 is SVGIG (reference sequence). The chain's CDR3 is CASVGWGANNEQFF. In DNA form, the CDR3 reads TGTGCCTCGGTCGGGTGGGGGGCTAACAATGAGCAGTTCTTC.

A word on this clonotype: Since a much larger clone is just one base distant, this may be a read error. The genes are TRBV5-1 and TRBJ2-2; 8 bases are shared with TRBD2. The CDR3 runs to 16 residues. The germline V gene has CDR1 SGHRS and CDR2 YFSETQ. CDR3 bases: TGCGCCAGCAGCCCGATGGGCGGGAGGAACGCCGGGGAGCTGTTTTTT. It translates to CASSPMGGRNAGELFF.

The chain uses TRBV20-1 and TRBJ1-2; D is unclear. The CDR3 is made up of 13 amino acids. Germline assignment: CDR1 DFQATT and CDR2 SNEGSKA (reference sequence). V was cut by 6 bases and J by 4 bases, with 15 bases left in between. The CDR3 protein is CSATAGSLYGYTF. The CDR3 nucleotides read TGCAGTGCCACAGCGGGGAGTCTCTATGGCTACACCTTC.

As concerns this clonotype: A junction end diverges from the germline sequence, so it may reflect a read error. This chain links TRBV9 with TRBJ2-1; 9 bases match TRBD1. The CDR3 spans 16 residues. CDR1 is SGDLS and CDR2 is YYNGEE in the germline V gene. CDR3 bases: TGTACCAGCAGCGCGGGACAGGGTGTGGGGTACAATGAGCAGTTCTTC. As protein: CTSSAGQGVGYNEQFF.